The rows below give T cell receptor beta chains drawn from one sample of a study of cytomegalovirus exposure and HLA in healthy donors. The protocol was immunoSEQ multiplex PCR, while the TCRdb copy is restricted to in-frame clones and leaves out a portion. Here the sample spans over 150,000 clones, roughly 80% being singletons. The sample comprised PBMCs. Receptor source: a male donor in good health and CMV-seronegative. The CDR3 runs from the conserved cysteine through the conserved F or W. The order of the fields is CDR3 protein, CDR3 DNA, V gene, clone size, J gene, D gene. The D gene is left open where the match is weak. Part of the rows lack a size; the others show once, few, many or a class for expanded clones.

CDR3 protein: CASSPGLGHEQYF
CDR3 DNA: TGCGCCAGCAGCCCGGGACTAGGACACGAGCAGTACTTC
V gene: TRBV5-1
clone size: NA
J gene: TRBJ2-7
D gene: TRBD2

CDR3 protein: CASSTSGGPYNEQFF
CDR3 DNA: TGTGCCAGCAGCACTAGCGGGGGGCCCTACAATGAGCAGTTCTTC
V gene: TRBV7-3
clone size: NA
J gene: TRBJ2-1
D gene: TRBD2

CDR3 protein: CASSIGAGGWDNEQFF
CDR3 DNA: TGTGCCAGTAGTATCGGAGCTGGGGGGTGGGACAATGAGCAGTTCTTC
V gene: TRBV19
clone size: NA
J gene: TRBJ2-1
D gene: NA

CDR3 protein: CASSLEGTGLYEQYF
CDR3 DNA: TGTGCCAGCAGCTTAGAAGGGACAGGGCTATACGAGCAGTACTTC
V gene: TRBV7-9
clone size: NA
J gene: TRBJ2-7
D gene: TRBD1

CDR3 protein: CASLRNTEAFF
CDR3 DNA: TGTGCCAGCCTGCGGAACACTGAAGCTTTCTTT
V gene: TRBV6-5
clone size: NA
J gene: TRBJ1-1
D gene: NA

CDR3 protein: CTSSPRDKLNFSGNTIYF
CDR3 DNA: TGCACCAGCAGCCCCCGGGACAAACTAAATTTCTCTGGAAACACCATATATTTT
V gene: TRBV1
clone size: NA
J gene: TRBJ1-3
D gene: NA

CDR3 protein: CAISLGLAGGLHNEQFF
CDR3 DNA: TGTGCCATCAGTTTAGGGCTAGCGGGAGGTCTGCACAATGAGCAGTTCTTC
V gene: TRBV10-3
clone size: NA
J gene: TRBJ2-1
D gene: TRBD2

CDR3 protein: CASSLASAPGFGQYF
CDR3 DNA: TGTGCCAGCAGTTTAGCTTCGGCTCCCGGGTTCGGGCAGTACTTC
V gene: TRBV28
clone size: NA
J gene: TRBJ2-7
D gene: NA

CDR3 protein: CASSEGSGNEKLFF
CDR3 DNA: TGTGCCAGCAGTGAGGGGAGTGGTAATGAAAAACTGTTTTTT
V gene: TRBV25-1
clone size: NA
J gene: TRBJ1-4
D gene: NA

CDR3 protein: CASSLTGVLNEQFF
CDR3 DNA: TGTGCCAGCAGCTTGACGGGGGTCCTTAATGAGCAGTTCTTC
V gene: TRBV5-4
clone size: NA
J gene: TRBJ2-1
D gene: NA

CDR3 protein: CASSLVRSRNEQFF
CDR3 DNA: TGTGCCAGCAGCTTAGTTCGTAGCCGCAATGAGCAGTTCTTC
V gene: TRBV7-2
clone size: few
J gene: TRBJ2-1
D gene: NA

CDR3 protein: CAWTVPLDRRILNTEAFF
CDR3 DNA: TGTGCCTGGACAGTCCCCCTCGACAGGAGGATTTTGAACACTGAAGCTTTCTTT
V gene: TRBV30
clone size: few
J gene: TRBJ1-1
D gene: NA

CDR3 protein: CASSLLSRGGDTEAFF
CDR3 DNA: TGTGCCAGCAGCTTGTTGTCCAGGGGTGGAGACACTGAAGCTTTCTTT
V gene: TRBV5-6
clone size: few
J gene: TRBJ1-1
D gene: NA

CDR3 protein: CASSVDDSDTGELFF
CDR3 DNA: TGTGCCAGCAGCGTAGACGACTCGGACACCGGGGAGCTGTTTTTT
V gene: TRBV9
clone size: once
J gene: TRBJ2-2
D gene: NA

CDR3 protein: CASSLEPGNQPQHF
CDR3 DNA: TGCGCCAGCAGCTTGGAACCAGGTAATCAGCCCCAGCATTTT
V gene: TRBV5-1
clone size: NA
J gene: TRBJ1-5
D gene: NA

CDR3 protein: CASSPTNYRPPEAFF
CDR3 DNA: TGTGCCAGCAGTCCTACTAACTACCGACCCCCAGAAGCTTTCTTT
V gene: TRBV27
clone size: NA
J gene: TRBJ1-1
D gene: NA

CDR3 protein: CASSLSESRYNEQFF
CDR3 DNA: TGTGCCAGCAGTTTATCGGAATCGCGGTACAATGAGCAGTTCTTC
V gene: TRBV27
clone size: NA
J gene: TRBJ2-1
D gene: NA

CDR3 protein: CASSLVASGRPSSYEQYF
CDR3 DNA: TGTGCCAGCAGCTTGGTTGCTAGCGGGAGGCCGAGCTCCTACGAGCAGTACTTC
V gene: TRBV5-6
clone size: NA
J gene: TRBJ2-7
D gene: TRBD2

CDR3 protein: CATSRPATGTQYF
CDR3 DNA: TGTGCCACCAGCAGGCCGGCAACGGGGACCCAGTACTTC
V gene: TRBV15
clone size: NA
J gene: TRBJ2-5
D gene: NA

CDR3 protein: CASTPPGVRGTDTQYF
CDR3 DNA: TGTGCCAGCACCCCGCCGGGGGTCAGGGGCACAGATACGCAGTATTTT
V gene: TRBV5-4
clone size: NA
J gene: TRBJ2-3
D gene: NA

CDR3 protein: CASSQVRQGVTGELFF
CDR3 DNA: TGTGCCAGCAGCCAAGTTCGACAGGGAGTCACCGGGGAGCTGTTTTTT
V gene: TRBV14
clone size: NA
J gene: TRBJ2-2
D gene: TRBD1

CDR3 protein: CASSQDVRENYGYTF
CDR3 DNA: TGCGCCAGCAGCCAAGACGTCAGGGAAAATTATGGCTACACCTTC
V gene: TRBV4-3
clone size: NA
J gene: TRBJ1-2
D gene: NA

CDR3 protein: CASSLGTSMAGELFF
CDR3 DNA: TGTGCCAGCAGCCTCGGGACTAGCATGGCCGGGGAGCTGTTTTTT
V gene: TRBV9
clone size: NA
J gene: TRBJ2-2
D gene: TRBD2

CDR3 protein: CASSPPGQGMNTEAFF
CDR3 DNA: TGTGCCAGCAGCCCCCCGGGACAGGGCATGAACACTGAAGCTTTCTTT
V gene: TRBV7-3
clone size: NA
J gene: TRBJ1-1
D gene: TRBD1

CDR3 protein: CASSPPRAGRYGYTF
CDR3 DNA: TGTGCCAGCAGCCCGCCGCGAGCGGGAAGGTATGGCTACACCTTC
V gene: TRBV7-2
clone size: NA
J gene: TRBJ1-2
D gene: NA

CDR3 protein: CASSYSGDSGYEQYF
CDR3 DNA: TGTGCCAGCAGTTACTCTGGCGACTCGGGCTACGAGCAGTACTTC
V gene: TRBV6-6
clone size: NA
J gene: TRBJ2-7
D gene: NA

CDR3 protein: CASSGRDRGGVQYF
CDR3 DNA: TGTGCCAGCAGCGGTAGGGACAGGGGAGGTGTGCAGTACTTC
V gene: TRBV9
clone size: NA
J gene: TRBJ2-7
D gene: TRBD1

CDR3 protein: CASSPASGGLRTDTQYF
CDR3 DNA: TGTGCCAGCAGTCCGGCTAGCGGGGGGCTCCGCACAGATACGCAGTATTTT
V gene: TRBV28
clone size: NA
J gene: TRBJ2-3
D gene: TRBD2

CDR3 protein: CASSRDSSSYEQYF
CDR3 DNA: TGCGCCAGCAGCCGGGACAGTTCTTCCTACGAGCAGTACTTC
V gene: TRBV5-1
clone size: NA
J gene: TRBJ2-7
D gene: TRBD1

CDR3 protein: CASTRYNEQFF
CDR3 DNA: TGTGCCAGCACGCGGTACAATGAGCAGTTCTTC
V gene: TRBV25-1
clone size: NA
J gene: TRBJ2-1
D gene: NA

CDR3 protein: CASSLSASGGYEQYF
CDR3 DNA: TGTGCCAGCAGCTTATCCGCTAGCGGGGGCTACGAGCAGTACTTC
V gene: TRBV7-9
clone size: NA
J gene: TRBJ2-7
D gene: TRBD2

CDR3 protein: CASSLKSGVDYGYTF
CDR3 DNA: TGCGCCAGCAGCTTGAAATCCGGGGTCGACTATGGCTACACCTTC
V gene: TRBV5-1
clone size: NA
J gene: TRBJ1-2
D gene: NA

CDR3 protein: CASSSGTGGILLDEQYF
CDR3 DNA: TGTGCCAGTAGTTCCGGGACAGGGGGTATTCTCCTCGACGAGCAGTACTTC
V gene: TRBV19
clone size: NA
J gene: TRBJ2-7
D gene: TRBD1